This T cell receptor (beta chain) was captured in a study of OX40 agonist ivuxolimab in advanced cancers. General notes on the study: The costimulatory receptor OX40 (CD134) was targeted by ivuxolimab, a fully human IgG2 agonistic monoclonal antibody. Intravenous ivuxolimab was administered to patients every 2 weeks at six dose levels: 0.01, 0.1, 0.3, 1.5, 3 and 10 mg/kg. Of the approximately 53 patients in dose escalation, around 19 had hepatocellular carcinoma, roughly 15 had melanoma, 9 had renal cell carcinoma and 9 had head and neck cancer. The dose-escalation cohort was roughly 80% male with a mean age of around 62 years, ranging from about 23 to 85. Patients were allowed to have had prior anti-PD-1, anti-PD-L1 or anti-CTLA-4 therapy, and roughly 40% of the dose-escalation patients had been treated with checkpoint inhibitors. Partial responses occurred in three dose-escalation patients: two with cutaneous melanoma and one with hepatocellular carcinoma. The point of sequencing TCRbeta in the periphery was to test whether ivuxolimab changed TCR sequence diversity and drove clonal T-cell expansion. The paper covers the monotherapy dose-escalation part of the phase I ivuxolimab trial, which included N of about 56 patients.

There are 12 amino acids in the CDR3, from cysteine to phenylalanine inclusive. Of the read, only the CDR3 DNA is kept; its 36 bases are in frame from base 1. For CDR1 and CDR2, the germline V gene lists SGHRS and YFSETQ. V was cut back by 5 bases and J by 3 bases, leaving a gap of 9 bases between them. To sequence the TCRbeta CDR3 region, genomic DNA was isolated from the sorted cells. TCRbeta CDR3 regions were sequenced using the immunoSEQ Assay. Sourced from immuneACCESS, this table was stored by TCRdb with only in-frame sequences that have V and J called. A share of the clones is absent; for the studies checked, an unresolved V gene accounts for under half, and the remainder has no known explanation. Across this sample there are about 70,000 clones, with around nine tenths seen only once. The ten largest clones add up to around 2.6% of the sample. Overall results and qualifications from the work: Low levels of normalized T-cell clonal expansion were also seen in some nonresponding patients. At doses of 0.1 to 3.0 mg/kg, clonal expansion of both CD4+ and CD8+ blood T cells was observed from baseline to week 6. In the 0.1-3.0 mg/kg groups, partial responders were among the patients with the lowest normalized peripheral clonal expansion, particularly in CD8+ T cells. On average, CD8+ T cells showed more expanded clones than CD4+ T cells after ivuxolimab. Which antigens the clonally expanded peripheral T cells were specific for was not determined.

The trial excluded patients who had a history of autoimmune disease or were on systemic immunosuppression. Peripheral blood for TCR sequencing was drawn from every dose cohort at baseline, at cycle 4 day 1 and at cycle 7 day 1. The samples were drawn from a first-in-human, open-label, multicenter phase I dose-escalation trial of ivuxolimab. Adults with locally advanced or metastatic melanoma, renal cell carcinoma, hepatocellular carcinoma or head and neck squamous cell carcinoma were enrolled in the trial. CD4+ and CD8+ T cells were sorted separately from peripheral blood before TCR sequencing. Concerning this clone: Which antigen it targets is not known. Per-nucleotide qualities are absent, and no much larger clonotype sits a single base away.

Sequenced here: CD4+ or CD8+ T cells sorted from blood, sampled in a trial of the OX40 agonist ivuxolimab. The receptor was derived from an adult with an advanced solid tumor such as melanoma, head and neck, liver or kidney cancer. The rearranged chain carries TRBV5-1 and TRBJ2-7; the D gene cannot be named for sure. The nucleotide sequence is given as TGCGCCAGCAGAAGAGAAAACTACGAGCAGTACTTC. This encodes CASRRENYEQYF.